This T cell receptor (beta chain) derives from a study of blood T cell repertoires in COVID-19. Study-level information: Samples representing acute and convalescent COVID-19 were sourced from the United States, Italy and Spain. PBMCs, B-cell-depleted T cells, or T cells provided the cDNA or gDNA that made up the material.

The authors' processing: Reference gene primer amplification gave estimated nucleated cell counts. Repertoires were generated with immunoSEQ multiplex PCR, while TCRdb's copy carries only in-frame clones and drops some. The DNA was the basis for D and trimming; V, J and clone size are from that table. This table holds approximately 170,000 clones, roughly 80% found once. CDR1 and CDR2 (germline): MNHNS, SASEGT. The CDR3 contains 16 residues. J lost 2 bases, V lost 3 bases, and 7 bases had no gene match. Patients of the Seattle cohort, enrolled during active infection, were followed longitudinally. This chain joins TRBV6-1 and TRBJ2-1, with 7 positions matching TRBD1. The receptor's source is an elderly woman with COVID-19, enrolled during active disease. Sequencing was carried out using peripheral blood. CDR3 region: CASSERGRGAYNEQFF. Here the CDR3 DNA reads TGTGCCAGCAGTGAGAGGGGGCGAGGGGCCTACAATGAGCAGTTCTTC.